The table lists the clone carrying this T cell receptor (beta chain) with a few counts. Its antigen is undetermined. This CDR3 is 15 amino acids long. Germline loops: CDR1 SGDLS, CDR2 YYNGEE. The ends were cut back, 3 bases at V and 3 bases at J, with 15 bases in the middle. This sample is drawn from a study of identical twins. TCRdb analysed the 5' RACE reads with MiXCR anew, one entry per CDR3 protein. The sample has approximately 630,000 distinct CDR3 sequences, under 8.5% seen once. Study-level findings and limits: Conclusions were drawn cross-sectionally by statistical analysis, without following the same donors. The abundant beta clonotypes from cord blood had fewer insertions, and memory repertoires had none of this.

These data are also associated with another study on yellow fever vaccine responses in identical twins.

V gene TRBV9 combines with J gene TRBJ2-5, with D possibly being TRBD1 or TRBD2 (5 bases each). Sequencing used PBMCs. The clonotype was recovered from a woman under 30 in good health. CDR3 sequence: CASSGDVGGKETQYF. CDR3 sequence (DNA): TGTGCCAGCAGCGGCGATGTTGGGGGTAAAGAGACCCAGTACTTC.